This T cell receptor beta chain was sequenced in a study of blood T cell repertoires in COVID-19. The overall study: Spain, Italy and the United States supplied samples that represented acute and convalescent COVID-19. PBMCs, B-cell-depleted T cells, or T cells provided the cDNA or gDNA that made up the material.

In the authors' workflow: By means of reference gene primer amplification, nucleated cell counts were estimated. Measured with immunoSEQ multiplex PCR; TCRdb has only the in-frame clones, and not every one. The DNA was the basis for D and trimming; V, J and clone size are from that table. The sample carries approximately 160,000 clones, roughly 88% recorded once. V lost 3 bases and J lost 2; bases outside the gene matches: 6. Germline CDR1 reads LNHDA; CDR2 reads SQIVND (reference sequence). The CDR3 covers 16 residues. The sequence was obtained from a woman aged 45-60 years in a cohort sampled during active or convalescent COVID-19. The sample taken for sequencing was peripheral blood. The V and J genes are TRBV19 and TRBJ1-3; 8 nucleotides match TRBD1. The DNA for the CDR3 is TGTGCCAGTAGTATTTCCGGGACAGGACCTGGAAACACCATATATTTT. This codes for CASSISGTGPGNTIYF.